One sample yielded the 19 T cell receptor beta chains listed below, sequenced in a study of vaccination and CD4 T cells after COVID-19 (dated by TCRdb to between 2021 and 2022). Library preparation used PCR. TCRdb shows the sequencer as Illumina iSeq 100. DNA from cultured CD4+ T cells was subjected to TCR sequencing with the Oncomine TCR Beta short-read assay at the Johns Hopkins FTIC core. TCRdb reran the public reads through fastp at Q25 and MiXCR, keeping productive beta chains. All rows with the same CDR3 protein become a single entry with the most common DNA and genes. This sample is represented by approximately 12,000 distinct CDR3 sequences; about two thirds of them were singletons. The ten largest clones capture approximately 10% of the sample. Antigen specificity for these receptors is unknown. The sample's treatment or condition label, in plain terms: roughly ten-day PBMC culture with coronavirus spike peptide pools or control peptides (ViraFEST assay).

Specimen: CD4+ T cells from blood, cultured in vitro. Receptors were obtained from a human donor who had recovered from COVID-19.

The rearrangement links TRBV2 to TRBJ1-6; D is uncertain. Germline-derived CDR1 and CDR2 are SNHLY and FYNNEI. V was trimmed by 2 bases and J by 6 bases, leaving 8 bases between them. The CDR3 contains 14 residues. The CDR3 sequence is CASSERGGNSPLHF. In DNA form, the CDR3 reads TGTGCCAGCAGTGAACGGGGTGGTAATTCACCCCTCCACTTT.

This chain uses TRBV29-1 with TRBJ1-2; the D gene is possibly TRBD1 (5 bases). Trimming removed 7 bases from V and 4 bases from J, with 10 bases in between. The CDR3 is 11 amino acids. Germline V gene lookup returns CDR1 SQVTM and CDR2 ANQGSEA. CDR3 DNA sequence: TGCAGCGGGGGCGATTTCTATGGCTACACCTTC. This sequence encodes CSGGDFYGYTF.

This chain links TRBV21-1 with TRBJ1-2; the D segment call TRBD1 is taken from the table without a DNA check. TRBV21-1 is a pseudogene. The CDR3 has 12 residues. The CDR3 DNA reads as TGTGCCAGCTGGGGGGGGAAATATGGCTACACCTTC. It is translated as CASWGGKYGYTF.

This chain joins TRBV27 and TRBJ1-2; maybe TRBD1 (5 bases). The CDR3 sequence is 17 residues long. Germline assignment: CDR1 MNHEY and CDR2 SMNVEV (reference sequence). V lost 8 bases, J lost 7 bases, and 29 bases lay in between. The CDR3, as DNA: TGTGCCAGCTCGCGGGACCTCATAGGAAGGAGTAAAGGTGGCTACACCTTC. This translates into CASSRDLIGRSKGGYTF.

The V call is TRBV20-1, the J call TRBJ1-5; TRBD1 matches 9 bases. CDR1 and CDR2 (germline): DFQATT, SNEGSKA (reference sequence). This CDR3 comprises 13 residues. Losses at the gene ends were 1 base for V and 7 bases for J; bases not matched to a gene: 2. The CDR3: CSARADRGQPQHF. CDR3 sequence (DNA): TGCAGTGCTAGAGCGGACAGGGGCCAGCCCCAGCATTTT.

As DNA, the CDR3 is TGTGCCAGCGACATAGGAGGGAACACTGAAGCTTTCTTT. It is translated as CASDIGGNTEAFF. The V and J genes are TRBV7-9 and TRBJ1-1, with unresolved D. Germline assignment: CDR1 SEHNR and CDR2 FQNEAQ (reference sequence). This CDR3 region has 13 residues. Trimming took off 8 bases at V and 1 base at J, with 11 bases between the two ends.

The chain combines TRBV20-1 with TRBJ2-7; unclear D gene. Germline assignment: CDR1 DFQATT and CDR2 SNEGSKA (reference sequence). The CDR3 is 15 amino acids. V lost 0 bases to trimming and J lost 4 bases, with 16 bases between them. The CDR3 region has the DNA TGCAGTGCTAGAGATCATTCGGGTCCCATTTACGAGCAGTACTTC. Its translation: CSARDHSGPIYEQYF.

This clonotype was detected only a few times. For the CDR3, the DNA is TGTGCCAGTAAGTTTTTGGCGGTGGGCTCACCCCTCCACTTT. It codes for CASKFLAVGSPLHF. The V gene is TRBV27, the J gene TRBJ1-6, with D unresolved. Germline CDR1 MNHEY, CDR2 SMNVEV (reference sequence). The CDR3 consists of 14 residues. Trimming left V 9 bases short and J 10 bases short, with 19 bases between.

The chain recombines TRBV21-1 with TRBJ2-3; whether TRBD1, the table's D call, matches the DNA was not checked. TRBV21-1 is annotated as a pseudogene. The CDR3 consists of 13 residues. The CDR3 is CASVRTATDTQYF. Written as DNA, the CDR3 is TGTGCCAGCGTGCGGACAGCCACAGATACGCAGTATTTT.

Here the CDR3 DNA reads TGCGCCAGCAGTGAGTCGGGAATGGGGAAATCACCCCTCCACTTT. It specifies CASSESGMGKSPLHF. The V gene is TRBV10-1, the J gene TRBJ1-6; no clear D. V was trimmed by 0 bases and J by 10 bases, leaving 13 bases between them. Germline loops: CDR1 WNHNN, CDR2 SYGVQD (reference sequence). The CDR3 totals 15 residues.

V is TRBV20-1 and J is TRBJ1-2; 7 bases are shared with TRBD1. V shed 2 bases, J shed 1 base, and the junction held 4 bases outside the gene matches. This CDR3 is 14 amino acids long. Germline values: CDR1 DFQATT, CDR2 SNEGSKA (reference sequence). The CDR3 spells CSARKGGFNYGYTF. Written as DNA, the CDR3 is TGCAGTGCTAGAAAAGGGGGCTTTAACTATGGCTACACCTTC.

V and J are TRBV15 and TRBJ2-1; the D gene is possibly TRBD2 (7 bases). CDR3 length: 14 amino acids. V lost 5 bases to trimming and J lost 7 bases, with 15 bases between them. CDR1 LNHNV and CDR2 YYDKDF come from the germline V gene (reference sequence). Here the CDR3 DNA reads TGTGCCACCAGCCGGGGAGGGACATATAATGAGCAGTTCTTC. This encodes CATSRGGTYNEQFF.

The chain couples TRBV27 to TRBJ2-3; no reliable D call. This CDR3 comprises 15 residues. V lost 7 bases to trimming and J lost 0 bases, with 14 bases between them. Looked up from germline, CDR1 is MNHEY and CDR2 is SMNVEV (reference sequence). The CDR3 DNA follows: TGTGCCAGCACCCTAAATCAATATAGCACAGATACGCAGTATTTT. Encoded protein: CASTLNQYSTDTQYF.

This clonotype was detected once. The V call is TRBV7-3, the J call TRBJ2-2; perhaps TRBD1 as D (5 bases). The V end lost 1 base, the J end lost 6 bases, and 6 bases lay between the germline ends. The germline V gene encodes CDR1 SGHTA and CDR2 FQGTGA. The CDR3 length is 13 residues. In DNA, the CDR3 is TGTGCCAGCAGCTTAAGGGGCCCCGGGGAGCTGTTTTTT. Protein sequence: CASSLRGPGELFF.

J is TRBJ1-2 and V is TRBV7-9; D might be TRBD1 (5 bases). The CDR3 has 17 residues. Trimming removed 1 base from V and 4 bases from J, with 19 bases in between. The germline V gene has CDR1 SEHNR and CDR2 FQNEAQ (reference sequence). The DNA of the CDR3 is TGTGCCAGCAGCTTAGTGGCACAGGTGGAACACGGCTATGGCTACACCTTC. Its protein is CASSLVAQVEHGYGYTF.

By share, this clonotype ranks as large. The rearrangement links TRBV5-6 to TRBJ1-2, with 12 bases aligning to TRBD1. The germline V gene encodes CDR1 SGHDT and CDR2 YYEEEE. V was clipped by 4 bases and J by 4 bases; unmatched bases: 11. The length of the CDR3 is 17 residues. The CDR3: CASSRPGTGGAAYGYTF. CDR3 nucleotides: TGTGCCAGCAGCCGTCCCGGGACAGGGGGCGCGGCCTATGGCTACACCTTC.

This clonotype is large. V is TRBV20-1 and J is TRBJ1-1, with TRBD1 as a possible D gene (6 bases). The V and J ends lost 0 bases and 1 base respectively, with 12 bases between them. From germline, CDR1 is DFQATT and CDR2 SNEGSKA (reference sequence). CDR3 length: 15 amino acids. As DNA, the CDR3 is TGCAGTGCTAGAGACGCTAGGGGGGGGAACACTGAAGCTTTCTTT. This translates into CSARDARGGNTEAFF.

This chain joins TRBV6-5 and TRBJ2-1; 8 bases align to TRBD2. Germline V CDR1 and CDR2: MNHEY, SVGAGI. The CDR3 runs to 16 residues. V gave up 4 bases and J gave up 4 bases; unmatched junction bases: 9. The CDR3 reads CASSSTGGGRYNEQFF. CDR3 DNA sequence: TGTGCCAGCAGTTCCACCGGGGGGGGGCGATACAATGAGCAGTTCTTC.

The rearrangement joins TRBV10-3 to TRBJ2-5, with 8 bases lining up with TRBD1. CDR1 ENHRY and CDR2 SYGVKD come from the germline V gene. This CDR3 spans 15 amino acids. The V gene end was trimmed by 2 bases and the J gene end by 5 bases; junction bases not matched to a gene: 7. DNA of the CDR3: TGTGCCATCAGTGAGGGTTGGACAGGGAGGGAGACCCAGTACTTC. This encodes CAISEGWTGRETQYF.